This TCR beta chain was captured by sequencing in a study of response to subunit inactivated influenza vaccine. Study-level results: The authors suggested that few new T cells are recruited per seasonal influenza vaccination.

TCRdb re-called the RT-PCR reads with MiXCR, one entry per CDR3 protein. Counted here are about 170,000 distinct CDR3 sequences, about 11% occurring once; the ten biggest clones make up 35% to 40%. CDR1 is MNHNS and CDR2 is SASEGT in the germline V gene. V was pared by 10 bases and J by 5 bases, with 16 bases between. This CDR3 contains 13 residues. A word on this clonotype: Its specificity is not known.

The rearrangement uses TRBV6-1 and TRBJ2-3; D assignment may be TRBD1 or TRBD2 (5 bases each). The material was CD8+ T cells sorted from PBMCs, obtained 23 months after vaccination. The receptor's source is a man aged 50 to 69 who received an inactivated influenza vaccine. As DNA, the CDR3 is TGTGCCACCACGAGGGGCGGCGGAGATACGCAGTATTTT. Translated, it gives CATTRGGGDTQYF.